This entry lists 27 T cell receptor beta chains sequenced from one sample in a study of control samples from healthy donors and cancer patients. Method: immunoSEQ multiplex PCR; TCRdb's copy keeps in-frame clones and lacks some. The profile shows around 130,000 clones, around nine tenths of them singletons. The sample taken for sequencing was blood. These receptors were collected from a man aged 45-60 years in good health.

The chain combines TRBV7-8 with TRBJ2-5; the match to TRBD2 covers 9 bases. Germline lookup yields CDR1 SGHVS and CDR2 FQNEAQ. The CDR3 is 16 amino acids. Losses at the gene ends were 4 bases for V and 5 bases for J; bases not matched to a gene: 11. The CDR3 loop is CASSSSGTSPLETQYF. CDR3 sequence (DNA): TGTGCCAGCAGCTCTTCCGGGACTAGCCCGCTGGAGACCCAGTACTTC.

This chain joins TRBV7-3 and TRBJ1-5, with 7 positions matching TRBD1. Germline V CDR1 and CDR2: SGHTA, FQGTGA. The CDR3 is 15 residues long. V dropped 2 bases and J dropped 4; count of bases not matched to a gene: 5. The CDR3 loop reads CASSLGRQGNQPQHF. The CDR3, as DNA: TGTGCCAGCAGCTTAGGTCGACAGGGAAATCAGCCCCAGCATTTT.

The chain joins TRBV9 to TRBJ2-1; possible D gene TRBD1, 6 bases. Germline assignment: CDR1 SGDLS and CDR2 YYNGEE. The CDR3 covers 14 residues. The germline V and J ends were trimmed by 4 bases and 4 bases, with 12 bases remaining between them. CDR3 DNA: TGTGCCAGCAGCCCTGGGGGACAATACAATGAGCAGTTCTTC. Amino acids: CASSPGGQYNEQFF.

This clone was counted once. This sequence joins TRBV2 and TRBJ1-1; D is undetermined. V was pared by 0 bases and J by 6 bases, with 20 bases between. CDR1 and CDR2 (germline): SNHLY, FYNNEI. The CDR3 has 17 residues. CDR3 residues: CASSEAALGIGRPEAFF. The CDR3 coding sequence is TGTGCCAGCAGTGAAGCGGCACTAGGAATAGGGCGCCCTGAAGCTTTCTTT. Looking up the rest from reference TRBV2 and TRBJ1-1 gives the full variable domain: EPEVTQTPSHQVTQMGQEVILRCVPISNHLYFYWYRQILGQKVEFLVSFYNNEISEKSEIFDDQFSVERPDGSNFTLKIRSTKLEDSAMYFCASSEAALGIGRPEAFFGQGTRLTVV.

The chain combines TRBV24-1 with TRBJ1-2; D might be TRBD1 (6 bases). This CDR3 is 14 amino acids long. V was clipped by 5 bases and J by 6 bases, with 15 bases between them. Germline V gene data show CDR1 as KGHDR and CDR2 as SFDVKD. The CDR3 sequence: CATSGTTRGDGYTF. As DNA, the CDR3 is TGTGCCACCAGTGGGACGACGAGGGGGGATGGCTACACCTTC.

The rearrangement links TRBV5-1 to TRBJ1-3; 12 positions match TRBD1. Germline V lookup: CDR1 SGHRS, CDR2 YFSETQ. V lost 0 bases and J lost 4; bases outside the gene matches: 5. This CDR3 is built from 17 residues. CDR3 nucleotide sequence: TGCGCCAGCAGCTTGGACGGGACAGGGGGCGAAGGAAACACCATATATTTT. It is translated as CASSLDGTGGEGNTIYF.

The table lists this clone with a count of one. The chain has TRBV11-3 and TRBJ2-7; 12 bases align to TRBD2. Germline assignment: CDR1 SGHNT and CDR2 YENEEA. The trim removed 5 bases at V and 11 bases at J, leaving 10 bases unmatched. This CDR3 contains 14 residues. Written as DNA, the CDR3 is TGTGCCAGCAGCGGGGGACTAGCGGGTCTCATTGAGTACTTC. It yields the protein CASSGGLAGLIEYF.

The V and J genes are TRBV6-5 and TRBJ1-5; tentatively, D is TRBD1 (6 bases). The CDR3 runs 15 residues. Trimming removed 6 bases at V and 3 bases at J, with 15 bases between. Per germline, CDR1 MNHEY and CDR2 SVGAGI. The DNA of the CDR3 is TGTGCCAGCAGCGGAATTGCAGGGGCCAATCAGCCCCAGCATTTT. The encoded protein is CASSGIAGANQPQHF.

The V and J genes are TRBV6-5 and TRBJ2-1; D is unclear. Deletions cut 2 bases from V and 7 bases from J, with 9 bases between. CDR3 length: 13 amino acids. Germline CDR1 reads MNHEY; CDR2 reads SVGAGI. The CDR3 sequence is CASSYRARNEQFF. For the CDR3, the DNA is TGTGCCAGCAGTTACAGGGCAAGGAATGAGCAGTTCTTC.

The J gene is TRBJ2-7, the V gene TRBV30, with D perhaps TRBD1 or TRBD2 (7 bases each). The germline gives CDR1 GTSNPN, CDR2 SVGIG (reference sequence). The CDR3 is made up of 15 amino acids. Trimming stripped 1 base from V and 3 bases from J, with 16 bases between. The CDR3 DNA reads as TGTGCCTGGAGTGCTCCCAGGGGGGGGAACTACGAGCAGTACTTC. Translating gives CAWSAPRGGNYEQYF.

The chain combines TRBV5-8 with TRBJ2-1; D is perhaps TRBD1 (5 bases). CDR3 size: 18 residues. Trimming removed 3 bases at V and 8 bases at J, with 27 bases between. Germline V CDR1 and CDR2: SGHTS, YDEGEE. The CDR3 sequence is CASSSGNLGQGIRDEQFF. The CDR3 nucleotides read TGTGCCAGCAGCTCCGGTAATTTGGGGCAAGGGATCAGGGATGAGCAGTTCTTC.

The rearrangement links TRBV5-1 to TRBJ1-1; no clear D. The germline CDR1 and CDR2 sequences are SGHRS and YFSETQ. This CDR3 region has 14 residues. V was clipped by 0 bases and J by 2 bases, with 8 bases between them. The CDR3 loop reads CASSLGSPNTEAFF. The CDR3 nucleotides are TGCGCCAGCAGCTTGGGTTCACCCAACACTGAAGCTTTCTTT.

The V call is TRBV28, the J call TRBJ2-7, with 9 bases that match TRBD1. After removal of 6 bases from V and 4 bases from J, the junction contained 4 bases not matched to a gene. Germline CDR1 MDHEN, CDR2 SYDVKM. This CDR3 contains 13 residues. CDR3 sequence: CASSDRGAYEQYF. The CDR3 nucleotides read TGTGCCAGCAGCGACAGGGGGGCGTACGAGCAGTACTTC.

The rearrangement joins TRBV28 to TRBJ2-1; D might be TRBD1 (5 bases). CDR1 is MDHEN, CDR2 SYDVKM, per germline. This CDR3 has 15 residues. V lost 3 bases, J lost 8 bases, and 17 bases lay in between. DNA for the CDR3: TGTGCCAGCAGTTTGTGGGGCGGAATTTGGGATGAGCAGTTCTTC. Translating it yields CASSLWGGIWDEQFF.

The genes are TRBV7-2 and TRBJ2-7, with 9 bases aligning to TRBD2. Germline assignment: CDR1 SGHTA and CDR2 FQGNSA. V lost 5 bases, J lost 4 bases, and 12 bases stayed unmatched. The CDR3 has 16 residues. The CDR3 loop reads CASSPRSAGGLYEQYF. The DNA of the CDR3 is TGTGCCAGCAGCCCCCGGTCGGCGGGGGGGTTGTACGAGCAGTACTTC.

There are a few counts of this clone. The chain employs TRBV10-2 and TRBJ1-5; 7 bases match TRBD1. CDR3 size: 11 residues. The ends lost 4 bases at V and 15 bases at J; junction bases unmatched: 6. Per the germline V gene, CDR1 is WSHSY and CDR2 is SAAADI. This CDR3 is CASSGDSRVHF. For the CDR3, the DNA is TGCGCCAGCAGTGGGGACAGCCGGGTGCATTTT.

The chain employs TRBV6-5 and TRBJ1-1; no clear D gene. The CDR3 has 15 amino acids. Germline V gives CDR1 MNHEY, CDR2 SVGAGI. Trimming left V 0 bases short and J 2 bases short, with 10 bases between. The CDR3 protein is CASSYSPSANTEAFF. CDR3 bases: TGTGCCAGCAGTTACTCGCCTTCAGCAAACACTGAAGCTTTCTTT.

V usage is TRBV2 and J usage is TRBJ2-3; D is uncertain. Germline-derived CDR1 and CDR2 are SNHLY and FYNNEI. Trimming took off 4 bases at V and 6 bases at J, with 5 bases between the two ends. The CDR3 has 11 residues. The CDR3 region is CASSVRDTQYF. In DNA form, the CDR3 reads TGTGCCAGCAGTGTTAGGGATACGCAGTATTTT. Looking up the rest from reference TRBV2 and TRBJ2-3 gives the full variable domain: EPEVTQTPSHQVTQMGQEVILRCVPISNHLYFYWYRQILGQKVEFLVSFYNNEISEKSEIFDDQFSVERPDGSNFTLKIRSTKLEDSAMYFCASSVRDTQYFGPGTRLTVL.

This clone was recorded a few times. The chain is built from TRBV2 and TRBJ1-1, with D hard to call. The CDR3 spans 14 residues. CDR1 is SNHLY, CDR2 FYNNEI, per germline. Trimming removed 10 bases at V and 3 bases at J, with 18 bases between. The DNA for the CDR3 is TGTGCCACCCAGTGGAGTAACAGAGACACTGAAGCTTTCTTT. Translating gives CATQWSNRDTEAFF.

The V and J genes are TRBV5-1 and TRBJ1-4; 7 bases align to TRBD1. The CDR3 covers 14 residues. The germline V gene encodes CDR1 SGHRS and CDR2 YFSETQ. With 4 bases clipped from V and 5 bases from J, the junction kept 5 bases outside the gene matches. Here the CDR3 DNA reads TGCGCCAGCAGCCTACTGACAGGGAATGAAAAACTGTTTTTT. This sequence encodes CASSLLTGNEKLFF. The full variable domain, in which reference TRBV5-1 and TRBJ1-4 provide the parts outside the CDR3, is KAGVTQTPRYLIKTRGQQVTLSCSPISGHRSVSWYQQTPGQGLQFLFEYFSETQRNKGNFPGRFSGRQFSNSRSEMNVSTLELGDSALYLCASSLLTGNEKLFFGSGTQLSVL.

In its sample, this clone was seen a few times. Other DNA sequences in this sample translate to the same CDR3. The chain recombines TRBV11-3 with TRBJ2-3, with D perhaps matching TRBD1 (6 bases). Per germline, CDR1 SGHNT and CDR2 YENEEA. The CDR3 has 14 residues. V lost 4 bases to trimming and J lost 2 bases, with 10 bases between them. The CDR3: CASSSQGPTDTQYF. The CDR3 DNA is TGTGCCAGCAGCTCACAGGGACCCACAGATACGCAGTATTTT.

This clone was counted between two and nine times. V gene TRBV5-1 combines with J gene TRBJ2-5; D is perhaps TRBD2 (6 bases). The germline V gene encodes CDR1 SGHRS and CDR2 YFSETQ. The ends were cut back, 4 bases at V and 4 bases at J, with 11 bases in the middle. The CDR3 covers 13 residues. CDR3 DNA sequence: TGCGCCAGCAGCCCCGACGGGGGAGAGACCCAGTACTTC. Protein sequence: CASSPDGGETQYF.

The J gene is TRBJ1-4, the V gene TRBV20-1; TRBD1 aligns across 7 bases. After removal of 3 bases from V and 7 bases from J, the junction contained 11 bases not matched to a gene. The CDR3 is 15 amino acids. The germline V gene encodes CDR1 DFQATT and CDR2 SNEGSKA (reference sequence). The CDR3 DNA sequence: TGCAGTGCTAGTCGCATTGCAGGGGGTATTGAAAAACTGTTTTTT. Its translation: CSASRIAGGIEKLFF.

This clone came up once. The chain couples TRBV2 to TRBJ2-5; D unresolved. Between the trimmed V and J ends, which lost 6 bases and 0 bases, there was a span of 8 bases. In germline, CDR1 is SNHLY, CDR2 FYNNEI. CDR3 length equals 13 residues. The CDR3 DNA reads as TGTGCCAGCAGAATAATGTACCAAGAGACCCAGTACTTC. As protein: CASRIMYQETQYF. Full variable domain (rest looked up from reference TRBV2 and TRBJ2-5): EPEVTQTPSHQVTQMGQEVILRCVPISNHLYFYWYRQILGQKVEFLVSFYNNEISEKSEIFDDQFSVERPDGSNFTLKIRSTKLEDSAMYFCASRIMYQETQYFGPGTRLLVL.

This clone has only one observation. V and J are TRBV15 and TRBJ2-3, with D perhaps given as TRBD1 or TRBD2 (5 bases each). Trimming stripped 3 bases from V and 2 bases from J, with 18 bases between. Per the germline V gene, CDR1 is LNHNV and CDR2 is YYDKDF (reference sequence). This CDR3 is 17 amino acids long. CDR3 region: CATSSLNPGPPTDTQYF. The DNA of the CDR3 is TGTGCCACCAGCAGCTTAAATCCGGGACCGCCCACAGATACGCAGTATTTT.

The chain has TRBV18 and TRBJ1-2, with D unclear. CDR1 and CDR2 from the germline V gene are KGHSH and LQKENI. Trimming took 6 bases from V and 8 from J, leaving 13 bases between them. The CDR3 is 12 residues long. The DNA for the CDR3 is TGTGCCAGCTCCCCGCAGTCCGAGGGCTACACCTTC. Amino acid sequence: CASSPQSEGYTF.

This clone was observed once. The genes are TRBV19 and TRBJ2-5; no definite D call. The germline CDR1 and CDR2 sequences are LNHDA and SQIVND (reference sequence). The CDR3 length is 11 residues. The germline V and J ends were trimmed by 2 bases and 3 bases, with 1 base remaining between them. CDR3 sequence: CASSIKETQYF. Here the CDR3 DNA reads TGTGCCAGTAGTATAAAAGAGACCCAGTACTTC. Together with reference TRBV19 and TRBJ2-5, the CDR3 gives the full variable domain: DGGITQSPKYLFRKEGQNVTLSCEQNLNHDAMYWYRQDPGQGLRLIYYSQIVNDFQKGDIAEGYSVSREKKESFPLTVTSAQKNPTAFYLCASSIKETQYFGPGTRLLVL.